The clone carrying this T cell receptor beta chain was picked up one time. There are 17 residues in the CDR3. With V trimmed by 1 base and J by 5 bases, 11 bases remained unmatched. From germline, CDR1 is LGHDT and CDR2 YNNKEL (reference sequence). Assay used: immunoSEQ multiplex PCR; TCRdb lists only in-frame clones, some missing. The sample yields fewer than 400,000 clones, roughly 89% seen once. This sample stems from a study of blood T cell repertoires in COVID-19. Those enrolled, adults aged about 18 to 95 years, came from roughly 22 US areas. Participants had their cohort set by participant-reported clinical history. Recovered status applied to Cohort 3 donors who had two consecutive negative PCRs. It also applied to those with clearance or with symptom resolution.

The sequence was obtained from a woman between 18 and 29 years old who had recovered from COVID-19. The sample was PBMCs or T cells enriched from blood (not recorded which). This rearrangement joins TRBV3-1 (or the pseudogene TRBV3-2) to TRBJ1-1; TRBD1 matches 9 bases. The CDR3 nucleotides are TGTGCCAGCAGCCAAGCGTTCGAGTTTGGGACAGGGACTGAAGCTTTCTTT. It codes for CASSQAFEFGTGTEAFF.